This T cell receptor (beta chain) was profiled in a study of lymphopenia after photon versus proton radiotherapy. Notes on the study in general: Proton therapy kept repertoires fairly stable, unlike photons, which gained effector/memory cells. Oligoclonal CD8+ Temra expansion after nadir drove photon patients' diversity drop. A bigger post-nadir fall in TCR diversity correlated inversely with survival time in deceased patients.

Sequencing was performed with immunoSEQ multiplex PCR; in TCRdb, only in-frame clones are kept and a portion is missing. The sample records about 26,000 clones, approximately 89% being singletons. Notes on this clone: Its specificity is not known.

Here the sequenced sample was peripheral blood, taken from a patient treated with photon-based radiotherapy. This TCR was sampled from a young man with gastric cancer.

Written as DNA, the CDR3 is TGTGCCAGCAGCGGATTGGACAGTCAAGAGACCCAGTACTTC. Its protein product is CASSGLDSQETQYF. The rearrangement links TRBV2 to TRBJ2-5; D possibly corresponds to TRBD1 (6 bases). V was trimmed by 6 bases and J by 2 bases, leaving 13 bases between them. This CDR3 comprises 14 residues. Per germline, CDR1 SNHLY and CDR2 FYNNEI. The whole variable domain, remainder taken from reference TRBV2 and TRBJ2-5, is EPEVTQTPSHQVTQMGQEVILRCVPISNHLYFYWYRQILGQKVEFLVSFYNNEISEKSEIFDDQFSVERPDGSNFTLKIRSTKLEDSAMYFCASSGLDSQETQYFGPGTRLLVL.